A single sample is the source of the 7 T cell receptor beta chains below, sequenced in a study of blood T cells in healthy people across ages. PCR was performed a second time for about 7 to 12 cycles using a sample-barcoded 5' primer and a J-beta primer mix. Via MiXCR, TCRdb re-called the 5' RACE reads, giving one row per CDR3 protein. The sample includes approximately 800,000 distinct CDR3 sequences, roughly 46% of them seen just once. The sample taken for sequencing was blood. The receptor set was obtained from an elderly man in good health.

This sequence joins TRBV30 and TRBJ2-5, with 7 bases that match TRBD2. The J segment lost 3 bases and the V segment lost 3 bases, leaving 4 bases of the junction unmatched. The germline V gene encodes CDR1 GTSNPN and CDR2 SVGIG (reference sequence). The CDR3 extends over 13 amino acids. The CDR3 coding sequence is TGTGCCTGGAGATGGGCGGGAGAAGAGACCCAGTACTTC. Its translation is CAWRWAGEETQYF. Based on the CDR3 plus reference TRBV30 and TRBJ2-5, the full variable domain is SQTIHQWPATLVQPVGSPLSLECTVEGTSNPNLYWYRQAAGRGLQLLFYSVGIGQISSEVPQNLSASRPQDRQFILSSKKLLLSDSGFYLCAWRWAGEETQYFGPGTRLLVL.

This chain uses TRBV12-3 or TRBV12-4 with TRBJ2-5; TRBD2 matches at 12 bases. V trimming: 4 bases; J trimming: 11 bases; junction bases outside the gene matches: 11. The CDR3 is 15 amino acids. CDR3 sequence (DNA): TGTGCCAGCAGTTCGACTAGCGGGAGTCTCAATGAGCAGTACTTC. Encoded protein: CASSSTSGSLNEQYF.

The chain has TRBV28 and TRBJ1-2; 10 nucleotides align to TRBD1. The CDR3 runs to 16 residues. Trimming took 0 bases from V and 6 from J; bases not matched to a gene: 7. CDR1 is MDHEN, CDR2 SYDVKM, per germline. This CDR3 is CASSLWGTGVVDGYTF. The DNA of the CDR3 is TGTGCCAGCAGTTTATGGGGGACAGGGGTTGTGGATGGCTACACCTTC.

This clonotype has a count of ten or more. J is TRBJ2-3 and V is TRBV7-2; D is undetermined. This CDR3 region has 14 residues. Trimming removed 0 bases at V and 0 bases at J, with 4 bases between. Per germline, CDR1 SGHTA and CDR2 FQGNSA. CDR3 in amino acids: CASSLAGSTDTQYF. The CDR3 DNA sequence: TGTGCCAGCAGCTTAGCGGGAAGCACAGATACGCAGTATTTT.

This clonotype was picked up a small number of times. The chain recombines TRBV10-1 with TRBJ2-3; possible D gene TRBD2, 5 bases. The CDR3 contains 14 residues. Germline assignment: CDR1 WNHNN and CDR2 SYGVQD (reference sequence). V lost 3 bases to trimming and J lost 2 bases, with 9 bases between them. Here the CDR3 reads CASSDSGNTDTQYF. The CDR3 nucleotides read TGCGCCAGCAGTGATTCCGGGAACACAGATACGCAGTATTTT.

This rearrangement joins TRBV12-3 or TRBV12-4 to TRBJ2-5, with 7 bases lining up with TRBD1. The ends lost 5 bases at V and 3 bases at J; junction bases unmatched: 9. The CDR3 length is 15 residues. CDR3 loop: CASSLSGQLKETQYF. In DNA form, the CDR3 reads TGTGCCAGCAGTCTCTCGGGACAGCTAAAAGAGACCCAGTACTTC.

The chain is built from TRBV5-1 and TRBJ2-7; TRBD1 aligns across 9 bases. The germline V gene has CDR1 SGHRS and CDR2 YFSETQ. Trimming at V came to 4 bases and at J to 7 bases, leaving 9 bases not matched to a gene. The CDR3 has 14 amino acids. This CDR3 is CASSLNLDRGEQYF. CDR3 bases: TGCGCCAGCAGCCTAAACCTGGACAGGGGTGAGCAGTACTTC. Using reference TRBV5-1 and TRBJ2-7 for the parts outside the CDR3, the full variable domain is KAGVTQTPRYLIKTRGQQVTLSCSPISGHRSVSWYQQTPGQGLQFLFEYFSETQRNKGNFPGRFSGRQFSNSRSEMNVSTLELGDSALYLCASSLNLDRGEQYFGPGTRLTVT.